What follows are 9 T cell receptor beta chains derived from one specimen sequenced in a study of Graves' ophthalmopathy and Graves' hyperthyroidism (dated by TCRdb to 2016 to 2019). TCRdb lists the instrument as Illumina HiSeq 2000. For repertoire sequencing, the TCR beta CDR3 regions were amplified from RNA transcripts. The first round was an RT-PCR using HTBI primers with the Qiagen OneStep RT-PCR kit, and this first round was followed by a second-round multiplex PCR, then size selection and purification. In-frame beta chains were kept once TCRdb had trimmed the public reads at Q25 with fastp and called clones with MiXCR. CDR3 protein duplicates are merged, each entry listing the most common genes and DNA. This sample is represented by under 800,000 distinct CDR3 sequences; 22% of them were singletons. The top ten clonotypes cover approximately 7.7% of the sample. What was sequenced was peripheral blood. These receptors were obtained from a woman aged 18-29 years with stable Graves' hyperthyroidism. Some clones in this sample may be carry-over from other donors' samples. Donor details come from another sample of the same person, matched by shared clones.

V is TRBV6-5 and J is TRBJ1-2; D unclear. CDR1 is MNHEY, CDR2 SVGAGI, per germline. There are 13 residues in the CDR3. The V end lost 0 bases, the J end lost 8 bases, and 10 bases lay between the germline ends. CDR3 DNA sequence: TGTGCCAGCAGTTACTCCGTTATTTCCGGCTACACCTTC. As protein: CASSYSVISGYTF.

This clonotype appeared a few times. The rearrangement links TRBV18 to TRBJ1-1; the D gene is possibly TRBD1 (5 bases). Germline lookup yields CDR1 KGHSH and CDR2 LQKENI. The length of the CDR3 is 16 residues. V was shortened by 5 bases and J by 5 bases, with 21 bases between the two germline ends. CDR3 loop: CASSSQGSGKRTEAFF. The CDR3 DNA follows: TGTGCCAGCTCATCCCAGGGTTCAGGGAAGAGGACTGAAGCTTTCTTT.

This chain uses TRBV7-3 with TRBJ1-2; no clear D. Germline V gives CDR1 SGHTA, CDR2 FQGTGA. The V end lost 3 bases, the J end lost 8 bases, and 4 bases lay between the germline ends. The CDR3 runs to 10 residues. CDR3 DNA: TGTGCCAGCAGCTTGACAGGCTACACCTTC. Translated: CASSLTGYTF.

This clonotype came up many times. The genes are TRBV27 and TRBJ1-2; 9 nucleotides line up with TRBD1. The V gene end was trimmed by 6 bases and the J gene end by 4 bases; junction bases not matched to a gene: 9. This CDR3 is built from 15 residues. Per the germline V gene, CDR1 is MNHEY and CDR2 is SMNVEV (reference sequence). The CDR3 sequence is CASRPGQGIPYGYTF. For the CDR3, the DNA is TGTGCCAGCAGGCCGGGACAGGGTATACCCTATGGCTACACCTTC.

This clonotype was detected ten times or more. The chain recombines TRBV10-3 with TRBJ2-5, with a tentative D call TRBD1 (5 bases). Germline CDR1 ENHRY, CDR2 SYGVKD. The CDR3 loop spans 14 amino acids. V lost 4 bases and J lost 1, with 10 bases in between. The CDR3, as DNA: TGTGCCATCAGTGGTAGGGGCCGCCAAGAGACCCAGTACTTC. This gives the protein CAISGRGRQETQYF.

CDR3 bases: TGTGCCAGCACTAAGGACAGGGGATTTAGGGACGCCCAGTACTTC. Residues: CASTKDRGFRDAQYF. The gene calls are TRBV2 and TRBJ2-5; 9 bases align to TRBD1. Germline assignment: CDR1 SNHLY and CDR2 FYNNEI. V was clipped by 7 bases and J by 9 bases; unmatched bases: 15. The CDR3 sequence is 15 residues long.

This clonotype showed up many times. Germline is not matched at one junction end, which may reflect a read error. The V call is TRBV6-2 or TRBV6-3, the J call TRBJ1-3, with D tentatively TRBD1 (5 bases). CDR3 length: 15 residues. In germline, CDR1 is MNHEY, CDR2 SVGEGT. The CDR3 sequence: CASGYTSTAGNTIYF. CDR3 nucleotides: TGTGCCAGCGGTTACACGTCGACAGCTGGAAACACCATATATTTT.

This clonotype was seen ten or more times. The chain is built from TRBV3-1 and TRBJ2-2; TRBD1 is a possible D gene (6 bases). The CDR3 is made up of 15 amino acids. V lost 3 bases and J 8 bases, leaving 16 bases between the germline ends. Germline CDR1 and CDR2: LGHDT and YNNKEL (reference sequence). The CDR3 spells CASSHGDRWQGELFF. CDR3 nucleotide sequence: TGTGCCAGCAGCCACGGAGACAGGTGGCAAGGGGAGCTGTTTTTT.

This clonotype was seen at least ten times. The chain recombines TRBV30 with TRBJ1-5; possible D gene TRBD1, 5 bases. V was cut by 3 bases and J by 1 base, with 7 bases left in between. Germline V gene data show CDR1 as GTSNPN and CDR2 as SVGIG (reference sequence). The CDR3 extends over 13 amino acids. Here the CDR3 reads CAWSQGSNQPQHF. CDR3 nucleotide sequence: TGTGCCTGGAGCCAGGGCAGCAATCAGCCCCAGCATTTT.